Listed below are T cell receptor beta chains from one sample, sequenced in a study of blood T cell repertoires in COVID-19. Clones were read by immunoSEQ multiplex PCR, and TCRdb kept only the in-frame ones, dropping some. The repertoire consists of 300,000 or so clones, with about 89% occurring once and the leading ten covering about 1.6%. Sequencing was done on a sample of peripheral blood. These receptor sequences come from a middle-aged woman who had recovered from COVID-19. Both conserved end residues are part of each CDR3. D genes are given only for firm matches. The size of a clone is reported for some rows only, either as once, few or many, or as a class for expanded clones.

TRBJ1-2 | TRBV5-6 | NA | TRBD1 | CASSSLTGALVYGYTF | TGTGCCAGCAGCTCATTAACAGGGGCGCTGGTCTATGGCTACACCTTC
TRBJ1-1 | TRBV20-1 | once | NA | CSAKQNTEAFF | TGCAGTGCCAAGCAGAACACTGAAGCTTTCTTT
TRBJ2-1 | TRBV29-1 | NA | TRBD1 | CSAVSGWDRAYNEQFF | TGCAGCGCCGTGAGCGGTTGGGACAGGGCCTACAATGAGCAGTTCTTC
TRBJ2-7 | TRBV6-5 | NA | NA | CASSYQHRPYEQYF | TGTGCCAGCAGTTACCAGCACAGGCCCTACGAGCAGTACTTC
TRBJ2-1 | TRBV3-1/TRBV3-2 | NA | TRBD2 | CASTQGIASGVPEQFF | TGTGCCAGCACCCAGGGGATTGCTAGCGGGGTACCTGAGCAGTTCTTC
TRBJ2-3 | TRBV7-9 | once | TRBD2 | CASSPSGGSSTGYF | TGTGCCAGCAGCCCTAGCGGGGGGTCCTCTACCGGGTATTTT
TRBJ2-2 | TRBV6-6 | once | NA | CASSPRRNTGELFF | TGTGCCAGCAGTCCGCGGAGGAACACCGGGGAGCTGTTTTTT
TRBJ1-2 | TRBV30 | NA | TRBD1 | CAWSLSHRGRASGYTF | TGTGCCTGGAGTTTATCTCACAGGGGAAGGGCTTCTGGCTACACCTTC
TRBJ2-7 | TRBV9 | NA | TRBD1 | CASSVGDRPYEQYF | TGTGCCAGCAGCGTAGGGGACAGGCCCTACGAGCAGTACTTC
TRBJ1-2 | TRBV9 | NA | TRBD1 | CASTRDRGYGYTF | TGTGCCAGCACCAGGGACAGGGGCTATGGCTACACCTTC
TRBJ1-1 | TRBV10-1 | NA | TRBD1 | CASRSLTGGLNTHTEAFF | TGCGCCAGCAGGAGTCTAACAGGGGGCCTCAATACCCACACTGAAGCTTTCTTT
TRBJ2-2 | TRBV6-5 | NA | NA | CASSYSQGQGELFF | TGTGCCAGCAGTTACTCCCAGGGGCAGGGGGAGCTGTTTTTT
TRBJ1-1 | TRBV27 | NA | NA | CASGPDRRTEAFF | TGTGCCAGCGGCCCCGACAGGCGGACTGAAGCTTTCTTT
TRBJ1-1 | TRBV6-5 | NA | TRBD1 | CASSYSIAGGGTEAFF | TGTGCCAGCAGTTACTCGATTGCAGGGGGCGGCACTGAAGCTTTCTTT
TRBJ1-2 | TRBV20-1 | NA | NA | CSGGSNYGYTF | TGCAGCGGGGGGTCTAACTATGGCTACACCTTC
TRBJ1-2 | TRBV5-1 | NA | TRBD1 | CASSLVQGGTGGYGYTF | TGCGCCAGCAGCTTGGTACAGGGCGGGACAGGGGGCTATGGCTACACCTTC
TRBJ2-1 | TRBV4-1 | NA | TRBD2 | CASSGHRTSGGAGEQFF | TGCGCCAGCAGCGGGCACCGGACTAGCGGGGGGGCGGGTGAGCAGTTCTTC
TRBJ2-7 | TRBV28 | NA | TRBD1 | CASRPTHDRVNYEQYF | TGTGCCAGCAGACCAACACACGACAGGGTGAACTACGAGCAGTACTTC
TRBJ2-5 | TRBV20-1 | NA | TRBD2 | CSASRASGIQETQYF | TGCAGTGCTAGTAGGGCTAGCGGGATCCAAGAGACCCAGTACTTC
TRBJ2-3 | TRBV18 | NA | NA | CASSPPQSTDTQYF | TGTGCCAGCTCACCACCGCAGAGCACAGATACGCAGTATTTT
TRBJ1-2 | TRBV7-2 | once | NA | CASSPEPGNYGYTF | TGTGCCAGCAGCCCAGAGCCCGGGAACTATGGCTACACCTTC
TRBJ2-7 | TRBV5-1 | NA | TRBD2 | CASSLDASGTPYEQYF | TGCGCCAGCAGCTTGGATGCTAGCGGGACTCCCTACGAGCAGTACTTC
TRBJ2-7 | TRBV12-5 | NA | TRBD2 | CASGGSLAPSYEQYF | TGTGCTAGTGGTGGCTCACTAGCGCCCTCCTACGAGCAGTACTTC
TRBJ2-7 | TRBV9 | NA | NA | CASSVGPRGPGSAEQYF | TGTGCCAGCAGCGTAGGACCCCGTGGGCCAGGGTCGGCCGAGCAGTACTTC
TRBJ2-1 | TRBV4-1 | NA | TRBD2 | CASSQGVAGGFYNEQFF | TGCGCCAGCAGCCAAGGGGTAGCGGGGGGGTTTTACAATGAGCAGTTCTTC
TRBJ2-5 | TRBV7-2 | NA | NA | CASILGGGRETQYF | TGTGCCAGCATCCTTGGCGGGGGCCGAGAGACCCAGTACTTC
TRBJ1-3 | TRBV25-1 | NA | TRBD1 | CASSEADRVIGSGNTIYF | TGTGCCAGCAGTGAAGCAGACAGGGTAATTGGCTCTGGAAACACCATATATTTT
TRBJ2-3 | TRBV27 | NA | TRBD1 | CASSSPGTGGKDTQYF | TGTGCCAGCAGTTCCCCCGGGACAGGGGGGAAAGATACGCAGTATTTT
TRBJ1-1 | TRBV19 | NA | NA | CASSIEPGRLTEAFF | TGTGCCAGTAGTATAGAACCAGGGCGTTTGACTGAAGCTTTCTTT
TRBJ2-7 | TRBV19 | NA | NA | CASSIANREYEQYF | TGTGCCAGTAGTATAGCGAACAGAGAATACGAGCAGTACTTC
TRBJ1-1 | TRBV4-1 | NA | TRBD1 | CASSRRGQGNEGTEAFF | TGCGCCAGCAGCCGAAGGGGACAGGGGAATGAGGGCACTGAAGCTTTCTTT
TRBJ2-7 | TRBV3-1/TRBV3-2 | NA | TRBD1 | CASSTRREGAIYEQYF | TGTGCCAGCAGCACCCGGCGCGAGGGGGCTATTTACGAGCAGTACTTC
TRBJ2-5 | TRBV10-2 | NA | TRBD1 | CASSDGTGVWVETQYF | TGCGCCAGCAGTGATGGGACAGGGGTCTGGGTGGAGACCCAGTACTTC
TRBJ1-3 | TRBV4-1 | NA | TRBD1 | CASSQVGVDRGSSGNTIYF | TGCGCCAGCAGCCAAGTAGGGGTGGACAGGGGGTCTTCTGGAAACACCATATATTTT
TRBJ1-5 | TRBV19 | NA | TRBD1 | CASSTTGGVQPQHF | TGTGCCAGTAGTACAACAGGGGGCGTTCAGCCCCAGCATTTT
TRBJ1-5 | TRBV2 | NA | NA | CASSGGSHSNQPQHF | TGTGCCAGCAGCGGAGGTTCCCATAGCAATCAGCCCCAGCATTTT